What follows are 26 T cell receptor beta chains derived from one specimen sequenced in a study of T cells in Graves' hyperthyroidism and ophthalmopathy. From RNA transcripts, TCR beta CDR3 regions were amplified. First-round RT-PCR with HTBI primers amplified the TCR CDR3 region. TCRdb re-called the multiplex PCR reads through MiXCR, storing one row per CDR3 protein. The sample contains around 500,000 distinct CDR3 sequences, about 16% of which appear only once. Sequenced: blood. These receptors all come from a woman in her thirties with Graves' ophthalmopathy.

This clonotype has only a few counts. The chain has TRBV6-1 and TRBJ2-5, with D possibly TRBD2 on 6 matching bases. CDR3 size: 12 residues. V shed 8 bases and J shed 4 bases, with 11 bases lying between them. CDR1 is MNHNS and CDR2 is SASEGT in the germline V gene. In DNA, the CDR3 is TGTGCCAGCCTGGGAGGAGTAGAGACCCAGTACTTC. Protein sequence: CASLGGVETQYF.

This clonotype was observed at least ten times. This rearrangement joins TRBV28 to TRBJ2-7; a weak D match, TRBD2 (7 bases). CDR3 size: 14 residues. Germline values: CDR1 MDHEN, CDR2 SYDVKM. Trimming cost V 4 bases and J 7 bases, with 17 bases left between them. The CDR3 sequence is CASSYSGGAREQYF. The DNA of the CDR3 is TGTGCCAGCAGTTACTCTGGGGGGGCGCGGGAGCAGTACTTC. Based on the CDR3 plus reference TRBV28 and TRBJ2-7, the full variable domain is DVKVTQSSRYLVKRTGEKVFLECVQDMDHENMFWYRQDPGLGLRLIYFSYDVKMKEKGDIPEGYSVSREKKERFSLILESASTNQTSMYLCASSYSGGAREQYFGPGTRLTVT.

This clonotype is a singleton in its sample. One end of the junction fails to match germline, which may point to a read error. The rearrangement links TRBV5-1 to TRBJ2-2, with 10 bases identical to TRBD1. From germline, CDR1 is SGHRS and CDR2 YFSETQ. This CDR3 has 14 amino acids. The DNA for the CDR3 is TGTGCCAGCAGCTTGTGGACAGGGGGGGGGGAGCTGTTTTTT. It encodes CASSLWTGGGELFF.

In this sample, this clonotype turned up many times. The chain recombines TRBV2 with TRBJ2-7; D might be TRBD1 or TRBD2, each matching 5 bases. The CDR3 runs 14 residues. The V gene lost 6 bases and the J gene lost 7 bases, with 19 bases spanning the gap. The germline V gene has CDR1 SNHLY and CDR2 FYNNEI. The CDR3 region has the DNA TGTGCCAGCAGCCGGGACCCCCCGGCAGCGGAGCAGTACTTC. This encodes CASSRDPPAAEQYF.

In its sample, this clonotype was seen a few times. The rearrangement links TRBV11-2 to TRBJ2-7; tentative D call: TRBD1 (6 bases). Germline loops: CDR1 SGHAT, CDR2 FQNNGV. The CDR3 covers 13 residues. The V end was cut by 4 bases, the J end by 3 bases, with 10 bases between. CDR3 nucleotides: TGTGCCAGCAGCTCTACAGGGTTCTACGAGCAGTACTTC. This gives the protein CASSSTGFYEQYF. Full variable domain (remainder filled in from reference TRBV11-2 and TRBJ2-7): EAGVAQSPRYKIIEKRQSVAFWCNPISGHATLYWYQQILGQGPKLLIQFQNNGVVDDSQLPKDRFSAERLKGVDSTLKIQPAKLEDSAVYLCASSSTGFYEQYFGPGTRLTVT.

The rearrangement joins TRBV6-4 to TRBJ2-1, with D hard to call. The CDR3 runs 15 residues. Germline CDR1 is MRHNA and CDR2 is SNTAGT. Trimming shortened V by 6 bases and J by 0 bases, and 12 bases separated the two germline ends. The CDR3 reads CASSDSRYSYNEQFF. The DNA of the CDR3 is TGTGCCAGCAGCGATTCTAGGTACTCCTACAATGAGCAGTTCTTC.

This clonotype was seen a handful of times. The chain recombines TRBV5-4 with TRBJ2-3; D is unresolved. Germline V gene data show CDR1 as SGHNT and CDR2 as YYREEE (reference sequence). The CDR3 runs to 15 residues. Between the trimmed V and J ends, which lost 1 base and 0 bases, there was a span of 9 bases. CDR3 DNA: TGTGCCAGCAGCTTGCGGACCTTTAGCACAGATACGCAGTATTTT. Translating gives CASSLRTFSTDTQYF.

This clonotype occurred many times. Here the CDR3 reads CASSTQGNTIYF. The CDR3 DNA sequence: TGTGCCAGCAGCACCCAAGGAAACACCATATATTTT. The chain uses TRBV7-2 and TRBJ1-3; D unclear. This CDR3 region has 12 residues. Germline V CDR1 and CDR2: SGHTA, FQGNSA. V lost 5 bases and J 4 bases, leaving 6 bases between the germline ends.

The chain is built from TRBV5-1 and TRBJ2-7; D not certain. V lost 0 bases to trimming and J lost 3 bases, with 7 bases between them. In germline, CDR1 is SGHRS, CDR2 YFSETQ. The CDR3 length is 13 residues. This CDR3 reads CASSLVSNYEQYF. CDR3 nucleotide sequence: TGCGCCAGCAGCTTGGTCAGCAACTACGAGCAGTACTTC.

This clonotype was found many times. The genes are TRBV20-1 and TRBJ2-7, with a tentative D call TRBD2 (7 bases). The CDR3 sequence is 16 residues long. V lost 4 bases to trimming and J lost 4 bases, with 23 bases between them. Germline lookup yields CDR1 DFQATT and CDR2 SNEGSKA (reference sequence). The CDR3 is CSAISPRGEGLYEQYF. The CDR3, as DNA: TGCAGTGCTATCTCTCCGAGGGGGGAGGGCCTGTACGAGCAGTACTTC.

A few counts support this clonotype. Here the CDR3 reads CATSEPLSTGEKLFF. In DNA form, the CDR3 reads TGTGCCACCAGTGAACCACTTTCGACAGGCGAAAAACTGTTTTTT. This chain connects TRBV24-1 to TRBJ1-4, with D perhaps matching TRBD1 (6 bases). The germline V and J ends were trimmed by 4 bases and 8 bases, with 16 bases remaining between them. There are 15 residues in the CDR3. Germline assignment: CDR1 KGHDR and CDR2 SFDVKD.

This clonotype was observed at least ten times. The rearrangement joins TRBV7-2 to TRBJ2-5; 10 nucleotides align to TRBD2. The ends lost 2 bases at V and 6 bases at J; junction bases unmatched: 9. The CDR3 consists of 16 residues. The germline V gene encodes CDR1 SGHTA and CDR2 FQGNSA. DNA of the CDR3: TGTGCCAGCAGCTTAATGTCTAGCGGGAGTATGAAGACCCAGTACTTC. This translates into CASSLMSSGSMKTQYF. The entire variable domain, with the rest obtained from reference TRBV7-2 and TRBJ2-5, is as follows: GAGVSQSPSNKVTEKGKDVELRCDPISGHTALYWYRQSLGQGLEFLIYFQGNSAPDKSGLPSDRFSAERTGGSVSTLTIQRTQQEDSAVYLCASSLMSSGSMKTQYFGPGTRLLVL.

CDR3 nucleotide sequence: TGTGCCAGCATTGGTTCTAGCGGGATCTCCTACGAGCAGTACTTC. Residues: CASIGSSGISYEQYF. J is TRBJ2-7 and V is TRBV28; 9 bases fit TRBD2. The CDR3 loop spans 15 amino acids. The trim removed 7 bases at V and 0 bases at J, leaving 7 bases unmatched. CDR1 and CDR2 (germline): MDHEN, SYDVKM. Supplemented by reference TRBV28 and TRBJ2-7, the full variable domain reads DVKVTQSSRYLVKRTGEKVFLECVQDMDHENMFWYRQDPGLGLRLIYFSYDVKMKEKGDIPEGYSVSREKKERFSLILESASTNQTSMYLCASIGSSGISYEQYFGPGTRLTVT.

This clonotype was detected ten times or more. This chain links TRBV6-1 with TRBJ2-4; TRBD1 is a possible D gene (5 bases). CDR1 and CDR2 (germline): MNHNS, SASEGT. Deletions cut 5 bases from V and 6 bases from J, with 11 bases between. The CDR3 has 13 amino acids. CDR3 region: CASSHDRTNIQYF. Here the CDR3 DNA reads TGTGCCAGCAGTCACGACAGAACAAACATTCAGTACTTC.

Ten or more counts support this clonotype. The gene calls are TRBV7-9 and TRBJ2-1, with 11 bases lining up with TRBD1. Per the germline V gene, CDR1 is SEHNR and CDR2 is FQNEAQ (reference sequence). This CDR3 has 16 residues. Losses at the gene ends were 4 bases for V and 4 bases for J; bases not matched to a gene: 6. The CDR3 here is CASSYPGTGGYNEQFF. In DNA, the CDR3 is TGTGCCAGCAGCTACCCCGGGACAGGGGGTTACAATGAGCAGTTCTTC.

This clonotype was observed a handful of times. The CDR3 sequence is CASHPSGSTDTQYF. CDR3 nucleotides: TGTGCCAGCCATCCTAGCGGCAGCACAGATACGCAGTATTTT. The genes are TRBV19 and TRBJ2-3, with TRBD2 identical over 7 bases. The germline V gene encodes CDR1 LNHDA and CDR2 SQIVND (reference sequence). The CDR3 totals 14 residues. V shed 9 bases and J 0 bases; nucleotides not matched to a gene: 6.

This CDR3 is CASSIPGYAIEAFF. The CDR3 DNA sequence: TGTGCCAGTAGTATTCCAGGGTACGCTATTGAAGCTTTCTTT. The chain uses TRBV19 and TRBJ1-1; D perhaps matches TRBD1 (5 bases). The CDR3 spans 14 residues. CDR1 is LNHDA, CDR2 SQIVND, per germline (reference sequence). V lost 3 bases, J lost 7 bases, and 15 bases lay in between.

The table lists this clonotype with many counts. The chain joins TRBV11-2 to TRBJ1-4; possibly TRBD1 for D (6 bases). V gave up 5 bases and J gave up 8 bases, with 15 bases separating them. Germline V CDR1 and CDR2: SGHAT, FQNNGV. CDR3 size: 14 residues. CDR3 in amino acids: CASSQRQDREKLFF. The CDR3 nucleotides read TGTGCCAGCAGCCAACGACAGGACCGAGAAAAACTGTTTTTT.

The table lists this clonotype with a few counts. V and J are TRBV9 and TRBJ2-2; TRBD1 or TRBD2 may be the D gene (5 bases each). CDR1 is SGDLS and CDR2 is YYNGEE in the germline V gene. The CDR3 is 15 residues long. V lost 3 bases to trimming and J lost 3 bases, with 12 bases between them. CDR3 protein: CASSARGTDTGELFF. In DNA, the CDR3 is TGTGCCAGCAGCGCCCGAGGGACCGACACCGGGGAGCTGTTTTTT.

V usage is TRBV29-1 and J usage is TRBJ2-2; perhaps TRBD1 as D (6 bases). The CDR3 totals 15 residues. From germline, CDR1 is SQVTM and CDR2 ANQGSEA. V was shortened by 6 bases and J by 0 bases, with 14 bases between the two germline ends. CDR3 in DNA: TGCAGCGTCAGACAGGTTGACCCGAACACCGGGGAGCTGTTTTTT. Translation: CSVRQVDPNTGELFF.

The chain recombines TRBV3-1 with TRBJ2-1; D is undetermined. The CDR3 extends over 13 amino acids. V gave up 0 bases and J gave up 8 bases, with 8 bases separating them. In germline, CDR1 is LGHDT, CDR2 YNNKEL (reference sequence). CDR3 sequence reads: CASSQDRSDEQFF. CDR3 bases: TGTGCCAGCAGCCAAGATCGAAGTGATGAGCAGTTCTTC.

This clonotype was seen at least ten times. The CDR3 loop is CASSHLIAEQFF. In DNA, the CDR3 is TGTGCCAGCAGCCATTTAATAGCGGAGCAGTTCTTC. This rearrangement joins TRBV14 to TRBJ2-1; D perhaps matches TRBD2 (5 bases). This CDR3 spans 12 amino acids. Trimming stripped 3 bases from V and 10 bases from J, with 10 bases between. Germline lookup yields CDR1 SGHDN and CDR2 FVKESK.

There are a few counts of this clonotype. The chain couples TRBV27 to TRBJ2-7; D may be TRBD2 (5 bases). The CDR3 covers 13 residues. Germline CDR1 reads MNHEY; CDR2 reads SMNVEV (reference sequence). Trimming left V 5 bases short and J 3 bases short, with 11 bases between. This CDR3 reads CASSAGRGYEQYF. The DNA for the CDR3 is TGTGCCAGCAGTGCCGGACGGGGCTACGAGCAGTACTTC.

This clonotype was counted only a few times. The V call is TRBV20-1, the J call TRBJ1-5; D uncertain. The CDR3 spans 13 residues. Germline-derived CDR1 and CDR2 are DFQATT and SNEGSKA (reference sequence). With 6 bases removed from V and 0 bases from J, the gap between germline ends came to 9 bases. Here the CDR3 reads CSAFPPSNQPQHF. For the CDR3, the DNA is TGCAGTGCCTTCCCCCCTAGCAATCAGCCCCAGCATTTT.

This clonotype was observed at least ten times. CDR3 region: CASRMDRDYEQYF. The DNA of the CDR3 is TGTGCCAGCAGGATGGACAGGGACTACGAGCAGTACTTC. This chain joins TRBV2 and TRBJ2-7; TRBD1 agrees at 8 bases. Trimming cost V 6 bases and J 3 bases; bases outside gene matches: 4. Germline values: CDR1 SNHLY, CDR2 FYNNEI. This CDR3 region has 13 residues.

Ten or more counts support this clonotype. The chain couples TRBV20-1 to TRBJ2-7; TRBD1 matches at 7 bases. The CDR3 is 12 amino acids. Trimming cost V 7 bases and J 3 bases; bases outside gene matches: 6. CDR1 is DFQATT and CDR2 is SNEGSKA in the germline V gene (reference sequence). The CDR3 DNA follows: TGCAGTGGAAACAGGGGAGTCTACGAGCAGTACTTC. Its translation: CSGNRGVYEQYF.